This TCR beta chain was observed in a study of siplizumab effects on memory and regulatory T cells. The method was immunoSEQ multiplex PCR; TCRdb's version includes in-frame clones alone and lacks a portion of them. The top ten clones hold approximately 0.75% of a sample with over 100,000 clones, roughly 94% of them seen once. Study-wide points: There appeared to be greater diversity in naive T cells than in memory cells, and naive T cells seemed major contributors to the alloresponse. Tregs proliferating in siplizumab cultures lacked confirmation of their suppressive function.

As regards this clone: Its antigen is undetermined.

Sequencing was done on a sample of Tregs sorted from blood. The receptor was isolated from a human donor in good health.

This CDR3 reads CASSLGDGSNEKLFF. The CDR3 DNA is TGTGCCAGCAGCTTGGGGGACGGTAGCAATGAAAAACTGTTTTTT. The chain is built from TRBV5-8 and TRBJ1-4; tentative D call: TRBD1 (5 bases). CDR1 is SGHTS, CDR2 YDEGEE, per germline. Trimming took off 0 bases at V and 5 bases at J, with 11 bases between the two ends. The CDR3 runs 15 residues.